Below are 30 T cell receptor beta chains sequenced from a single sample in a study of blood T cells in healthy people across ages. The authors ran a second PCR of 7 to 11 cycles using a sample-barcoded 5' primer and a J-beta primer mix. Using its own MiXCR run on the 5' RACE reads, TCRdb lists one record per CDR3 protein. Of some 1,800,000 distinct CDR3 sequences in the sample, about 39% were seen once. Sequenced: blood. These receptor sequences come from a human donor in good health.

This clonotype was seen a handful of times. V and J are TRBV3-1 and TRBJ2-4; a possible D gene is TRBD2 (5 bases). The CDR3 has 13 residues. Germline V lookup: CDR1 LGHDT, CDR2 YNNKEL (reference sequence). Trimming removed 7 bases at V and 13 bases at J, with 20 bases between. The CDR3 region is CASTLFVGDEQYF. DNA of the CDR3: TGTGCCAGCACCCTGTTTGTGGGAGATGAGCAGTACTTC.

This chain joins TRBV7-6 and TRBJ1-4, with D perhaps TRBD1 (5 bases). V lost 2 bases and J lost 5, with 12 bases in between. This CDR3 comprises 15 residues. CDR1 and CDR2 from the germline V gene are SGHVS and FNYEAQ. The CDR3 DNA reads as TGTGCCAGCAGCTTAATGACAGCCGCCAATGAAAAACTGTTTTTT. The encoded protein is CASSLMTAANEKLFF.

V is TRBV20-1 and J is TRBJ2-7, with 8 bases fitting TRBD2. The CDR3 loop spans 13 amino acids. Looked up from germline, CDR1 is DFQATT and CDR2 is SNEGSKA (reference sequence). Germline trimming cut 4 bases from V and 3 bases from J; bases unmatched to any gene: 5. In DNA form, the CDR3 reads TGCAGTGCTAACCGCGGGGGGAACTACGAGCAGTACTTC. This translates into CSANRGGNYEQYF.

This chain uses TRBV21-1 with TRBJ2-6; the table's D call of TRBD2 was not tested on the DNA. TRBV21-1 represents a pseudogene. The CDR3 runs to 19 residues. The DNA of the CDR3 is TGTGCCAGCAGCAAAGGGATCCGGGGCTTATCGGATGGGGCCAACGTCCTGACTTTC. Its translation is CASSKGIRGLSDGANVLTF.

This clonotype was seen only once. The chain uses TRBV27 and TRBJ2-3; no clear D. The CDR3 sequence is 18 residues long. Trimming removed 6 bases from V and 2 bases from J, with 24 bases in between. The germline V gene has CDR1 MNHEY and CDR2 SMNVEV (reference sequence). CDR3 DNA sequence: TGTGCCAGCAGCCCTTCGAAAAGGATGGGCAGACCCACAGATACGCAGTATTTT. This encodes CASSPSKRMGRPTDTQYF.

There are a few counts of this clonotype. This chain uses TRBV29-1 with TRBJ2-1, with 10 bases aligning to TRBD1. This CDR3 has 14 residues. The germline gives CDR1 SQVTM, CDR2 ANQGSEA. V lost 3 bases, J lost 6 bases, and 5 bases stayed unmatched. This chain's CDR3 is CSVESDRGVNEQFF. Written as DNA, the CDR3 is TGCAGCGTTGAGTCGGACAGGGGGGTCAATGAGCAGTTCTTC.

This chain joins TRBV20-1 and TRBJ2-5; 8 bases are a match to TRBD2. Trimming removed 6 bases from V and 5 bases from J; junction bases left unmatched: 11. CDR1 is DFQATT and CDR2 is SNEGSKA in the germline V gene (reference sequence). This CDR3 is 14 amino acids long. CDR3 sequence reads: CSANPSGFGETQYF. CDR3 DNA: TGCAGTGCGAACCCTAGCGGGTTTGGGGAGACCCAGTACTTC.

V usage is TRBV29-1 and J usage is TRBJ1-1; TRBD1 agrees at 7 bases. Germline CDR1 reads SQVTM; CDR2 reads ANQGSEA. The CDR3 spans 12 residues. The junction had 7 bases not matched to a gene; V was cut back by 7 bases and J by 5 bases. In nucleotides, the CDR3 is TGCAGCGGGAACAGGGGCAATACTGAAGCTTTCTTT. This sequence encodes CSGNRGNTEAFF. Supplemented by reference TRBV29-1 and TRBJ1-1, the full variable domain reads SAVISQKPSRDICQRGTSLTIQCQVDSQVTMMFWYRQQPGQSLTLIATANQGSEATYESGFVIDKFPISRPNLTFSTLTVSNMSPEDSSIYLCSGNRGNTEAFFGQGTRLTVV.

The rearrangement links TRBV24-1 to TRBJ2-6, with TRBD1 as a possible D gene (6 bases). The germline V and J ends were trimmed by 7 bases and 0 bases, with 12 bases remaining between them. Germline values: CDR1 KGHDR, CDR2 SFDVKD. This CDR3 region has 16 residues. CDR3 residues: CATSPGQSSGANVLTF. CDR3 nucleotide sequence: TGTGCCACCAGCCCTGGACAGAGCTCTGGGGCCAACGTCCTGACTTTC.

About this clonotype: With a much larger clone just one base away, this may be a read error. CDR3 amino acids: CASSHTNYGYTF. As DNA, the CDR3 is TGTGCCAGCAGCCATACTAACTATGGCTACACCTTC. V gene TRBV9 combines with J gene TRBJ1-2; no clear D. V gave up 4 bases and J gave up 0 bases, with 4 bases separating them. CDR3 length equals 12 residues. CDR1 is SGDLS, CDR2 YYNGEE, per germline.

This clonotype came up a few times. V and J are TRBV2 and TRBJ2-1; D might be TRBD2 (6 bases). V was clipped by 1 base and J by 4 bases, with 14 bases between them. From germline, CDR1 is SNHLY and CDR2 FYNNEI. This CDR3 spans 16 amino acids. CDR3 sequence: CASSEGSGGPYNEQFF. CDR3 nucleotide sequence: TGTGCCAGCAGTGAAGGTTCCGGGGGTCCTTACAATGAGCAGTTCTTC.

The sample holds a few counts of this clonotype. V usage is TRBV7-2 and J usage is TRBJ1-2; D might be TRBD1 (5 bases). CDR3 length: 13 amino acids. From germline, CDR1 is SGHTA and CDR2 FQGNSA. The ends were cut back, 1 base at V and 6 bases at J, with 9 bases in the middle. CDR3 nucleotides: TGTGCCAGCAGCTTAGTATGGGGCAATGGCTACACCTTC. Encoded protein: CASSLVWGNGYTF.

The rearrangement joins TRBV5-1 to TRBJ2-6; D ambiguous. Germline V gives CDR1 SGHRS, CDR2 YFSETQ. CDR3 size: 15 residues. Trimming took off 0 bases at V and 3 bases at J, with 7 bases between the two ends. Written as DNA, the CDR3 is TGCGCCAGCAGCTTGGACGGACGTGGGGCCAACGTCCTGACTTTC. Translation gives CASSLDGRGANVLTF.

The chain couples TRBV20-1 to TRBJ2-4; weak D call: TRBD1 (5 bases). Matching the DNA end better, TRBJ2-7 makes the J call doubtful. CDR1 and CDR2 (germline): DFQATT, SNEGSKA (reference sequence). The CDR3 runs 13 residues. The CDR3 DNA sequence: TGCAGTGGGTCGCGCAGGGCGGCTTACGAGCAGTACTTC. The encoded protein is CSGSRRAAYEQYF.

This clonotype has only a few counts. V is TRBV20-1 and J is TRBJ2-1, with D perhaps TRBD1 (6 bases). CDR3 length equals 12 residues. Trimming cost V 5 bases and J 8 bases, with 13 bases left between them. Germline values: CDR1 DFQATT, CDR2 SNEGSKA (reference sequence). This CDR3 reads CSAPRAGDEQFF. The CDR3, as DNA: TGCAGTGCTCCCAGGGCAGGGGATGAGCAGTTCTTC.

In its sample, this clonotype was seen a few times. The chain has TRBV11-2 and TRBJ2-7; a possible D gene is TRBD2 (5 bases). Germline CDR1 is SGHAT and CDR2 is FQNNGV. Trimming removed 0 bases at V and 0 bases at J, with 18 bases between. The CDR3 spans 18 residues. The CDR3 loop reads CASSLDLPLGLSSYEQYF. CDR3 bases: TGTGCCAGCAGCTTAGACTTGCCCCTAGGACTGAGCTCCTACGAGCAGTACTTC.

The chain is built from TRBV29-1 and TRBJ2-5; 7 bases match TRBD2. The germline V gene encodes CDR1 SQVTM and CDR2 ANQGSEA. The CDR3 sequence is 12 residues long. V was clipped by 7 bases and J by 4 bases; unmatched bases: 6. In DNA, the CDR3 is TGCAGCGGACTAGCCCAACCAGAGACCCAGTACTTC. Translating it yields CSGLAQPETQYF.

This clonotype was observed a handful of times. The V gene is TRBV12-3 or TRBV12-4, the J gene TRBJ1-2; tentatively, D is TRBD1 (6 bases). V was trimmed by 5 bases and J by 4 bases, leaving 14 bases between them. The CDR3 spans 14 residues. The CDR3 bases are TGTGCCAGCAGTCCGGCCGGGACACCCTATGGCTACACCTTC. Translated: CASSPAGTPYGYTF.

The V gene is TRBV7-9, the J gene TRBJ1-5; D remains unclear. V was pared by 4 bases and J by 4 bases, with 5 bases between. Germline CDR1 is SEHNR and CDR2 is FQNEAQ (reference sequence). The CDR3 consists of 12 residues. CDR3 DNA sequence: TGTGCCAGCAGCTATTATAATCAGCCCCAGCATTTT. It encodes CASSYYNQPQHF. Combining the CDR3 with reference TRBV7-9 and TRBJ1-5 gives the whole variable domain DTGVSQNPRHKITKRGQNVTFRCDPISEHNRLYWYRQTLGQGPEFLTYFQNEAQLEKSRLLSDRFSAERPKGSFSTLEIQRTEQGDSAMYLCASSYYNQPQHFGDGTRLSIL.

The V call is TRBV20-1, the J call TRBJ2-1, with D perhaps matching TRBD2 (6 bases). Trimming cost V 0 bases and J 4 bases, with 19 bases left between them. CDR3 length: 17 residues. Germline V gene sequence: CDR1 DFQATT, CDR2 SNEGSKA (reference sequence). The DNA for the CDR3 is TGCAGTGCTAGAGACCCTATGAAGGGGACTCTTTACAATGAGCAGTTCTTC. It encodes CSARDPMKGTLYNEQFF.

A few counts support this clonotype. This chain connects TRBV20-1 to TRBJ2-3; a possible D gene is TRBD2 (7 bases). V lost 6 bases and J lost 1, with 14 bases in between. Germline CDR1 DFQATT, CDR2 SNEGSKA (reference sequence). CDR3 size: 14 residues. The chain's CDR3 is CSAAGASGTDTQYF. In DNA, the CDR3 is TGCAGTGCCGCGGGGGCGAGCGGCACAGATACGCAGTATTTT.

A few counts support this clonotype. This chain links TRBV2 with TRBJ2-7; tentative D call: TRBD1 (6 bases). TRBJ2-5 matches the DNA end more closely, so the J call is doubtful. Germline CDR1 SNHLY, CDR2 FYNNEI. CDR3 length: 14 residues. CDR3 loop: CASSRDRTQETQYF. CDR3 coding DNA: TGTGCCAGCAGCCGAGACAGGACACAAGAGACCCAGTACTTC.

The sample holds a few counts of this clonotype. The V call is TRBV18, the J call TRBJ2-1; D uncertain. The CDR3 has 12 residues. From germline, CDR1 is KGHSH and CDR2 LQKENI. V gave up 4 bases and J gave up 9 bases, with 10 bases separating them. Here the CDR3 DNA reads TGTGCCAGCTCACGACCTACAAGTGAGCAGTTCTTC. It encodes CASSRPTSEQFF.

This clonotype was counted many times. This chain links TRBV6-1 with TRBJ1-5; the match to TRBD1 covers 10 bases. Germline CDR1 reads MNHNS; CDR2 reads SASEGT. The CDR3 is 15 residues long. With V trimmed by 1 base and J by 6 bases, 3 bases remained unmatched. The CDR3 region has the DNA TGTGCCAGCAGTGAAGAAGGGACAGGGGCTCAGCCCCAGCATTTT. Translating it yields CASSEEGTGAQPQHF.

This clonotype was detected only a few times. The rearrangement links TRBV5-5 to TRBJ2-3; 9 bases align to TRBD1. The CDR3 consists of 16 residues. Germline V CDR1 and CDR2: SGHKS, YYEKEE (reference sequence). Trimming at V came to 4 bases and at J to 5 bases, leaving 11 bases not matched to a gene. This CDR3 is CASSHRTGDILDTQYF. CDR3 bases: TGTGCCAGCAGCCATCGGACAGGGGACATTCTAGATACGCAGTATTTT.

The chain couples TRBV5-8 to TRBJ2-7; possibly TRBD2 for D (6 bases). V lost 1 base and J 1 base, leaving 21 bases between the germline ends. The germline gives CDR1 SGHTS, CDR2 YDEGEE. There are 18 residues in the CDR3. The CDR3 sequence: CASSLWPGEGLGSYEQYF. In DNA, the CDR3 is TGTGCCAGCAGCTTGTGGCCGGGAGAAGGCCTCGGGTCCTACGAGCAGTACTTC.

The rearrangement uses TRBV20-1 and TRBJ1-4, with 9 bases identical to TRBD1. This CDR3 spans 14 amino acids. V trimming: 6 bases; J trimming: 5 bases; junction bases outside the gene matches: 7. Per germline, CDR1 DFQATT and CDR2 SNEGSKA (reference sequence). The CDR3 protein is CSAHDRGGNEKLFF. As DNA, the CDR3 is TGCAGTGCCCACGACAGGGGGGGGAATGAAAAACTGTTTTTT.

The J gene is TRBJ2-3, the V gene TRBV7-2; TRBD2 might be the D (7 bases). The CDR3 is made up of 17 amino acids. The V end lost 4 bases, the J end lost 2 bases, and 19 bases lay between the germline ends. CDR1 SGHTA and CDR2 FQGNSA come from the germline V gene. As DNA, the CDR3 is TGTGCCAGCAGCTATCGTCAGGGGAGGGGGTACACAGATACGCAGTATTTT. Amino acid sequence: CASSYRQGRGYTDTQYF.

The rearrangement joins TRBV20-1 to TRBJ2-7, with 8 bases fitting TRBD1. The germline CDR1 and CDR2 sequences are DFQATT and SNEGSKA (reference sequence). This CDR3 has 16 residues. V shed 3 bases and J 2 bases; nucleotides not matched to a gene: 12. DNA for the CDR3: TGCAGTGCTAGTGACCCGGAGGACAGGGACCCCTACGAGCAGTACTTC. Its protein is CSASDPEDRDPYEQYF.

J is TRBJ2-5 and V is TRBV20-1; 11 nucleotides match TRBD2. CDR3 size: 16 residues. V gave up 5 bases and J gave up 5 bases; unmatched junction bases: 13. Per the germline V gene, CDR1 is DFQATT and CDR2 is SNEGSKA (reference sequence). This CDR3 reads CSAYSGGAHLDETQYF. The CDR3 nucleotides are TGCAGTGCTTATAGCGGGGGGGCGCATTTGGATGAGACCCAGTACTTC.